Each of the 3 T cell receptor beta chains below was sequenced from the same sample in a study of CD8 T cells in Susac syndrome. The RNA input was about 0.5 to 1 ug, and it was reverse transcribed with random hexamers. Via MiXCR, TCRdb re-called the immunoSEQ multiplex PCR reads, giving one row per CDR3 protein. The table shows some 190,000 distinct CDR3 sequences, with 85% to 95% occurring only once. The sample was CD4+ T cells from PBMCs. The receptors here all came from a human donor in good health.

The chain links TRBV29-1 to TRBJ2-1; TRBD2 matches 8 bases. V shed 6 bases, J shed 5 bases, and the junction held 6 bases outside the gene matches. The CDR3 is 13 amino acids. The germline V gene has CDR1 SQVTM and CDR2 ANQGSEA. CDR3 in DNA: TGCAGCGTCCCGGGACTAGGAAACAATGAGCAGTTCTTC. Protein product: CSVPGLGNNEQFF.

CDR3 sequence (DNA): TGTGCCAGCAGTTTAGTCAGGTCTGGAAACACCATATATTTT. It is translated as CASSLVRSGNTIYF. The chain carries TRBV12-3 or TRBV12-4 and TRBJ1-3; D gene ambiguous. Trimming shortened V by 1 base and J by 1 base, and 5 bases separated the two germline ends. This CDR3 contains 14 residues.

The J gene is TRBJ1-5, the V gene TRBV27; a possible D gene is TRBD1 (5 bases). There are 13 residues in the CDR3. With 0 bases removed from V and 7 bases from J, the gap between germline ends came to 7 bases. Germline V lookup: CDR1 MNHEY, CDR2 SMNVEV (reference sequence). CDR3 DNA: TGTGCCAGCAGTTTATCCAGGGTGCAGCCCCAGCATTTT. Amino acids: CASSLSRVQPQHF.